In its sample, the clone carrying this TCR beta chain was seen once. Antigen unknown. The protocol was immunoSEQ multiplex PCR, while the TCRdb copy is restricted to in-frame clones and leaves out a portion. The data hold 45,000 to 55,000 clones, with just over 85% observed a single time. The data originate from a study of T cells in localized non-small cell lung cancer. Study outcomes and limitations: Adjacent uninvolved lung tissue had the highest T cell clonality, exceeding tumor. Density of T cells in blood, when higher, went with longer overall survival. Turning up in adjacent lung were a median roughly 60 of the top 100 tumor clones. As only one tumor region underwent sequencing, heterogeneity remains possible.

The sequencing here drew on peripheral blood, taken before any cancer treatment. The sequence was obtained from an older male donor with stage III squamous cell lung carcinoma.

The CDR3 protein is CASADGGQREAFF. The CDR3 coding sequence is TGTGCTAGTGCCGATGGGGGACAACGCGAAGCTTTCTTT. The chain recombines TRBV12-5 with TRBJ1-1, with a possible D match to TRBD1 (6 bases). The CDR3 has 13 amino acids. Germline loops: CDR1 LGHNT, CDR2 FRNRAP. The V and J ends lost 7 bases and 8 bases respectively, with 17 bases between them.